This T cell receptor (beta chain) was identified during a study of T-cell memory formation after mild COVID-19. Study-wide results and caveats: Clones which contracted sat mainly in CM and EM if CD4+, and in EMRA if CD8+. Second-wave clones with a day 37 peak had unconfirmed SARS-CoV-2 specificity. Pre-infection memory contained some responding clones, which suggested that cross-reactive memory had joined.

TCRdb passed the 5' RACE reads through MiXCR, listing each CDR3 protein once. This table holds under 300,000 distinct CDR3 sequences, about a sixth found once. The CDR3 spans 14 residues. Trimming removed 1 base from V and 7 bases from J, with 11 bases in between. Germline-derived CDR1 and CDR2 are SGHVS and FQNEAQ. This clonotype was found a few times. The target antigen is unknown. This receptor was identified in a man between 18 and 29 years old who had mild COVID-19 (a few samples of this study predate the infection). Cell type and time point are not known. The chain is built from TRBV7-8 and TRBJ2-1; D perhaps matches TRBD2 (6 bases). The sample comprised PBMCs or a T cell subset sorted from them (not recorded which). CDR3 sequence (DNA): TGTGCCAGCAGCTTAGTACTAGCTTCAAATGAGCAGTTCTTC. Translated, it gives CASSLVLASNEQFF.